These T cell receptor beta chains were read from a single sample in a study of CD8 T cells in ankylosing spondylitis. TCRdb re-analysed the 5' RACE reads in MiXCR, keeping a single row per CDR3 protein. This sample has around 330,000 distinct CDR3 sequences; more than 9% occur once, and the top ten carry roughly 9.5%. The specimen was blood, either unsorted or a sorted T cell fraction (not recorded which). The receptor source for this set is a female donor with ankylosing spondylitis or in good health (not recorded which). Both conserved end residues are part of each CDR3. A D gene is named only where the DNA matches it firmly. Clone sizes are given selectively: once, few, many, or a class where the clone is expanded.

>TRBV10-3|TRBD2|many|TRBJ2-3
CAISERTSGTDTQYF
TGTGCCATCAGTGAGCGGACTAGCGGCACAGATACGCAGTATTTT
>TRBV6-2/TRBV6-3|NA|many|TRBJ1-1
CASSPAGWAEAFF
TGTGCCAGCAGCCCGGCAGGATGGGCTGAAGCTTTCTTT
>TRBV5-1|TRBD1|many|TRBJ2-2
CATRQGLNTGELFF
TGCGCCACCCGACAGGGGTTGAACACCGGGGAGCTGTTTTTT
>TRBV7-9|NA|few|TRBJ1-1
CASSSHPGRRNTEAFF
TGTGCCAGCAGTTCCCATCCAGGGCGCAGGAACACTGAAGCTTTCTTT
>TRBV5-5|TRBD1|many|TRBJ1-4
CASRWTGPGNEKLFF
TGTGCCAGCAGATGGACAGGGCCGGGGAATGAAAAACTGTTTTTT
>TRBV7-9|NA|many|TRBJ2-1
CASGRNNEQFF
TGTGCCAGCGGGCGTAACAATGAGCAGTTCTTC
>TRBV29-1|TRBD1|many|TRBJ2-2
CSAGTGVSGELFF
TGCAGCGCCGGGACAGGGGTTTCCGGGGAGCTGTTTTTT
>TRBV7-9|NA|NA|TRBJ2-2
CASSLSGTSNTGELFF
TGTGCCAGCAGCTTATCCGGGACTTCGAACACCGGGGAGCTGTTTTTT
>TRBV18|NA|many|TRBJ2-5
CASSPPGHSRGPQETQYF
TGTGCCAGCTCACCACCGGGACATTCGCGTGGCCCCCAAGAGACCCAGTACTTC
>TRBV9|NA|many|TRBJ2-7
CASSVAGGRHEQYF
TGTGCCAGCAGCGTCGCAGGGGGGAGGCACGAGCAGTACTTC
>TRBV5-6|NA|many|TRBJ2-3
CASSSTWDGYTDTQYF
TGTGCCAGCAGCTCAACGTGGGACGGATACACAGATACGCAGTATTTT
>TRBV7-2|NA|few|TRBJ2-3
CAGNRGPDTQYF
TGTGCCGGGAATCGAGGGCCAGATACGCAGTATTTT
>TRBV4-1|NA|many|TRBJ2-3
CASSQGSRPLSTDTQYF
TGCGCCAGCAGCCAAGGATCAAGGCCCCTTAGCACAGATACGCAGTATTTT
>TRBV20-1|NA|many|TRBJ2-1
CSAYFSHSEQFF
TGCAGTGCCTACTTTTCCCACAGTGAGCAGTTCTTC
>TRBV20-1|NA|many|TRBJ1-1
CSARRDIKAFF
TGCAGTGCTAGACGGGACATAAAAGCTTTCTTT
>TRBV20-1|NA|many|TRBJ2-7
CSAKDLRQGGYEQYF
TGCAGTGCTAAGGATCTTCGACAGGGAGGATACGAGCAGTACTTC